The 20 T cell receptor beta chains below all came from one sample that was sequenced in a study of blood T cell repertoires in COVID-19. Profiled with immunoSEQ multiplex PCR; TCRdb holds only in-frame clones, not every one. The data contain about 170,000 clones, less than 85% of them singletons. Sequenced: peripheral blood. The receptors stem from a human donor with acute or convalescent COVID-19. The donor label of this sample is uncertain.

The chain has TRBV7-3 and TRBJ2-3; no reliable D call. Germline V gene lookup returns CDR1 SGHTA and CDR2 FQGTGA. CDR3 length: 15 amino acids. The germline V and J ends were trimmed by 5 bases and 6 bases, with 18 bases remaining between them. CDR3 loop: CASSADFSRTDTQYF. The CDR3 DNA is TGTGCCAGCAGCGCCGACTTCTCCCGAACCGATACGCAGTATTTT.

This clone was observed a few times. V usage is TRBV9 and J usage is TRBJ2-2; the D is unclear. Germline V gene lookup returns CDR1 SGDLS and CDR2 YYNGEE. The CDR3 is 13 amino acids. Between the trimmed V and J ends, which lost 0 bases and 7 bases, there was a span of 7 bases. The CDR3 is CASSVAPGGELFF. As DNA, the CDR3 is TGTGCCAGCAGCGTAGCCCCGGGCGGGGAGCTGTTTTTT.

In its sample, this clone was seen a few times. The CDR3 DNA follows: TGTGCCTGGAGCGCCGGAAATGGCGGACCCCTCCACTTT. It specifies CAWSAGNGGPLHF. V and J are TRBV30 and TRBJ1-6; D is unclear. V was trimmed by 3 bases and J by 12 bases, leaving 15 bases between them. CDR1 and CDR2 (germline): GTSNPN, SVGIG (reference sequence). The CDR3 has 13 amino acids.

This clone was observed a single time. The genes are TRBV14 and TRBJ2-5; 8 bases are shared with TRBD2. V lost 4 bases and J lost 5; bases outside the gene matches: 9. There are 15 residues in the CDR3. Germline V CDR1 and CDR2: SGHDN, FVKESK. The CDR3 protein is CASSLSGGPRETQYF. The CDR3 DNA follows: TGTGCCAGCAGCCTTTCGGGGGGGCCTCGGGAGACCCAGTACTTC.

The rearrangement uses TRBV4-3 and TRBJ1-3, with D unresolved. The CDR3 has 13 residues. Germline V lookup: CDR1 LGHNA, CDR2 YSLEER. V was shortened by 0 bases and J by 4 bases, with 4 bases between the two germline ends. This CDR3 is CASSQDRGNTIYF. The CDR3, as DNA: TGCGCCAGCAGCCAAGATCGGGGAAACACCATATATTTT.

This rearrangement joins TRBV4-2 to TRBJ2-7; TRBD2 matches at 10 bases. The CDR3 covers 16 residues. Per the germline V gene, CDR1 is LGHNA and CDR2 is YNFKEQ. J lost 5 bases, V lost 1 base, and 8 bases had no gene match. Written as DNA, the CDR3 is TGTGCCAGCAGCCAAGTGGGAGCGGGGGGGCTAGACGAGCAGTACTTC. This sequence encodes CASSQVGAGGLDEQYF.

The chain couples TRBV19 to TRBJ1-2; TRBD1 agrees at 10 bases. J gave up 0 bases and V 3 bases, and 7 bases lay outside the gene matches. CDR1 is LNHDA, CDR2 SQIVND, per germline (reference sequence). The CDR3 sequence is 17 residues long. CDR3: CASSIRQGAQTNYGYTF. As DNA, the CDR3 is TGTGCCAGTAGTATCCGACAGGGGGCCCAAACTAACTATGGCTACACCTTC.

The rearrangement joins TRBV7-2 to TRBJ1-1; D unclear. Germline lookup yields CDR1 SGHTA and CDR2 FQGNSA. This CDR3 contains 14 residues. Trimming stripped 0 bases from V and 7 bases from J, with 12 bases between. This CDR3 is CASSLAFPVVEAFF. In nucleotides, the CDR3 is TGTGCCAGCAGCTTAGCCTTCCCGGTGGTTGAAGCTTTCTTT.

The V call is TRBV7-2, the J call TRBJ1-1, with TRBD1 as a possible D gene (6 bases). The CDR3 has 14 residues. The V end was cut by 4 bases, the J end by 1 base, with 10 bases between. Germline V gene lookup returns CDR1 SGHTA and CDR2 FQGNSA. CDR3 nucleotide sequence: TGTGCCAGCAGCTATACACAGGGGAACACTGAAGCTTTCTTT. Translated: CASSYTQGNTEAFF.

The chain is built from TRBV18 and TRBJ2-2, with 7 bases fitting TRBD2. The V and J ends lost 6 bases and 1 base, in that order; junction bases with no gene match: 2. The length of the CDR3 is 14 residues. Germline V lookup: CDR1 KGHSH, CDR2 LQKENI. The CDR3 nucleotides read TGTGCCAGCTCCAGCGGGATGAACACCGGGGAGCTGTTTTTT. Translating gives CASSSGMNTGELFF.

J is TRBJ2-3 and V is TRBV18; 11 nucleotides line up with TRBD2. Germline V gene lookup returns CDR1 KGHSH and CDR2 LQKENI. The CDR3 contains 16 residues. J was trimmed by 4 bases and V by 6 bases; bases with no gene match: 9. CDR3 nucleotide sequence: TGTGCCAGCTCCCCGGAGGCTAGCGGGGGGTCAGATACGCAGTATTTT. Protein product: CASSPEASGGSDTQYF.

The genes are TRBV7-9 and TRBJ2-5; TRBD2 matches at 9 bases. The CDR3 has 18 residues. V lost 5 bases, J lost 2 bases, and 15 bases stayed unmatched. The germline CDR1 and CDR2 sequences are SEHNR and FQNEAQ (reference sequence). The CDR3 reads CASSPRAGGGEKQETQYF. The CDR3 DNA reads as TGTGCCAGCAGCCCCAGGGCTGGCGGGGGGGAAAAACAAGAGACCCAGTACTTC.

The chain links TRBV6-1 to TRBJ1-5; D remains ambiguous. There are 15 residues in the CDR3. V dropped 2 bases and J dropped 11 bases, with 19 bases sitting between them. From germline, CDR1 is MNHNS and CDR2 SASEGT. The CDR3 nucleotides are TGTGCCAGCAGTGAAATCGGAGGGAACATCAGGACCCAGCATTTT. It codes for CASSEIGGNIRTQHF.

This rearrangement joins TRBV6-5 to TRBJ1-2, with D maybe TRBD1 (6 bases). In germline, CDR1 is MNHEY, CDR2 SVGAGI. The V and J ends lost 8 bases and 2 bases respectively, with 18 bases between them. This CDR3 is 15 amino acids long. This chain's CDR3 is CASSAAGAPNYGYTF. The CDR3, as DNA: TGTGCCAGCTCGGCCGCGGGGGCTCCCAACTATGGCTACACCTTC.

The chain employs TRBV7-2 and TRBJ1-4; D is perhaps TRBD1 (5 bases). Trimming shortened V by 1 base and J by 7 bases, and 16 bases separated the two germline ends. Looked up from germline, CDR1 is SGHTA and CDR2 is FQGNSA. This CDR3 contains 16 residues. Here the CDR3 reads CASSLGDLLSGEKLFF. CDR3 DNA sequence: TGTGCCAGCAGCTTAGGGGACTTACTCTCAGGTGAAAAACTGTTTTTT.

This clone was found once. This chain uses TRBV4-2 with TRBJ2-1, with 8 bases aligning to TRBD2. CDR1 and CDR2 from the germline V gene are LGHNA and YNFKEQ. V lost 0 bases, J lost 5 bases, and 6 bases stayed unmatched. The CDR3 sequence is 16 residues long. CDR3 protein: CASSQESQRGNNEQFF. CDR3 bases: TGTGCCAGCAGCCAAGAATCCCAGCGGGGGAACAATGAGCAGTTCTTC.

The chain joins TRBV27 to TRBJ2-7; 9 bases are a match to TRBD1. Per the germline V gene, CDR1 is MNHEY and CDR2 is SMNVEV (reference sequence). This CDR3 comprises 15 residues. After removal of 5 bases from V and 7 bases from J, the junction contained 12 bases not matched to a gene. This CDR3 is CASSKTGQGMREQYF. The CDR3 DNA reads TGTGCCAGCAGTAAAACGGGACAGGGAATGAGGGAGCAGTACTTC.

The V and J genes are TRBV3-1 (or the pseudogene TRBV3-2) and TRBJ1-1, with D possibly TRBD1 on 5 matching bases. V gave up 1 base and J gave up 6 bases, with 15 bases separating them. The CDR3 runs 15 residues. Germline V gives CDR1 LGHDT, CDR2 YNNKEL (reference sequence). CDR3 in amino acids: CASSQGLGAGAEAFF. The CDR3 DNA reads TGTGCCAGCAGCCAAGGTTTAGGGGCGGGGGCTGAAGCTTTCTTT.

This chain links TRBV18 with TRBJ1-5, with a weak D call TRBD1 (6 bases). Trimming cost V 4 bases and J 6 bases, with 10 bases left between them. The CDR3 totals 13 residues. Germline V gene data show CDR1 as KGHSH and CDR2 as LQKENI. Written as DNA, the CDR3 is TGTGCCAGCTCACAGGGGGTGGGTCAGCCCCAGCATTTT. As protein: CASSQGVGQPQHF.

The rearrangement uses TRBV19 and TRBJ1-1, with TRBD1 matching over 7 bases. The germline CDR1 and CDR2 sequences are LNHDA and SQIVND (reference sequence). V lost 3 bases to trimming and J lost 6 bases; unmatched junction nucleotides: 10. CDR3 length equals 15 residues. The CDR3 loop is CASSIGGGQGAEAFF. Here the CDR3 DNA reads TGTGCCAGTAGTATTGGAGGGGGCCAAGGCGCTGAAGCTTTCTTT.